The 16 T cell receptor beta chains reported below all come from one sample, sequenced in a study of blood T cell repertoires in COVID-19. TCRdb's table, derived via immunoSEQ multiplex PCR, lists solely in-frame clones and lacks some. The top ten hold almost 9.5% of the sample, which has fewer than 300,000 clones, 88% seen once. Input material: peripheral blood. Receptors originate from a man between 18 and 35 years old with active or convalescent COVID-19.

The chain uses TRBV18 and TRBJ1-4, with D maybe TRBD1 (6 bases). CDR1 is KGHSH and CDR2 is LQKENI in the germline V gene. V was clipped by 0 bases and J by 9 bases, with 14 bases between them. This CDR3 contains 15 residues. CDR3 sequence reads: CASSPPVQGRKKLFF. In nucleotides, the CDR3 is TGTGCCAGCTCACCACCGGTGCAGGGGCGAAAAAAACTGTTTTTT.

This clone occurred a few times. The chain couples TRBV19 to TRBJ1-1, with D uncertain. The CDR3 is made up of 15 amino acids. In germline, CDR1 is LNHDA, CDR2 SQIVND (reference sequence). Trimming removed 7 bases from V and 0 bases from J, with 15 bases in between. The CDR3 region is CASTTTEGMNTEAFF. The CDR3 DNA is TGTGCCAGTACCACCACGGAGGGTATGAACACTGAAGCTTTCTTT.

CDR3 DNA sequence: TGTGCCAGTAGTATAGTGGCAGGGATTACCTCACCCCTCCACTTT. This gives the protein CASSIVAGITSPLHF. The rearrangement uses TRBV19 and TRBJ1-6; maybe TRBD1 (5 bases). The ends were cut back, 1 base at V and 10 bases at J, with 14 bases in the middle. The CDR3 has 15 residues. The V gene's germline CDR1 is LNHDA and CDR2 SQIVND (reference sequence). Using reference TRBV19 and TRBJ1-6 for the parts outside the CDR3, the full variable domain is DGGITQSPKYLFRKEGQNVTLSCEQNLNHDAMYWYRQDPGQGLRLIYYSQIVNDFQKGDIAEGYSVSREKKESFPLTVTSAQKNPTAFYLCASSIVAGITSPLHFGNGTRLTVT.

This clone appeared a few times. The junction does not match germline at one end; this may be a read error. The rearrangement uses TRBV9 and TRBJ1-2, with 10 bases fitting TRBD1. Germline V gene lookup returns CDR1 SGDLS and CDR2 YYNGEE. This CDR3 has 15 amino acids. The CDR3 DNA follows: TGTGCCAGCAGCTCCGGGACAGGGGTCCCTTATGGCTGCACCTTC. Translation gives CASSSGTGVPYGCTF.

The chain is built from TRBV28 and TRBJ2-7, with D tentatively TRBD1 (6 bases). Germline assignment: CDR1 MDHEN and CDR2 SYDVKM. Deletions cut 7 bases from V and 0 bases from J, with 16 bases between. This CDR3 has 15 residues. The CDR3 coding sequence is TGTGCCAGCAAACCTTCCGGGACATCCTCCTACGAGCAGTACTTC. As protein: CASKPSGTSSYEQYF. The variable domain in full, with the rest retrieved from reference TRBV28 and TRBJ2-7, is DVKVTQSSRYLVKRTGEKVFLECVQDMDHENMFWYRQDPGLGLRLIYFSYDVKMKEKGDIPEGYSVSREKKERFSLILESASTNQTSMYLCASKPSGTSSYEQYFGPGTRLTVT.

In nucleotides, the CDR3 is TGTGCCAGTAGGGGGACAGGGGTTCGCAATGAGCAGTTCTTC. It specifies CASRGTGVRNEQFF. V usage is TRBV6-5 and J usage is TRBJ2-1, with 10 bases aligning to TRBD1. This CDR3 comprises 14 residues. The junction had 8 bases not matched to a gene; V was cut back by 9 bases and J by 6 bases. Germline V lookup: CDR1 MNHEY, CDR2 SVGAGI.

The V gene is TRBV2, the J gene TRBJ1-4; 9 bases align to TRBD1. Germline V CDR1 and CDR2: SNHLY, FYNNEI. The V gene end was trimmed by 5 bases and the J gene end by 10 bases; junction bases not matched to a gene: 11. CDR3 size: 15 residues. The CDR3 reads CASSKGGTGSGKLFF. The CDR3 DNA follows: TGTGCCAGCAGTAAAGGGGGGACAGGGTCTGGAAAACTGTTTTTT.

This clone was recorded once. The chain uses TRBV9 and TRBJ2-7, with TRBD1 matching over 7 bases. Unmatched junction bases numbered 7, after V lost 2 bases and J lost 2 bases. CDR1 is SGDLS and CDR2 is YYNGEE in the germline V gene. The CDR3 runs 15 residues. The CDR3 reads CASSVQTGFTYEQYF. In nucleotides, the CDR3 is TGTGCCAGCAGCGTCCAGACAGGGTTTACCTACGAGCAGTACTTC.

The V call is TRBV18, the J call TRBJ1-2, with D uncertain. The CDR3 has 14 residues. From germline, CDR1 is KGHSH and CDR2 LQKENI. V lost 3 bases and J lost 5, with 13 bases in between. The DNA of the CDR3 is TGTGCCAGCTCACCGACCTACAACAGTTATGGCTACACCTTC. Amino acids: CASSPTYNSYGYTF.

The sample holds one count of this clone. This sequence joins TRBV15 and TRBJ2-5; 14 nucleotides agree with TRBD2. The CDR3 runs to 19 residues. V gave up 1 base and J gave up 5 bases; unmatched junction bases: 12. Germline assignment: CDR1 LNHNV and CDR2 YYDKDF (reference sequence). The CDR3 loop is CATSRGAGTSGGNYETQYF. In DNA, the CDR3 is TGTGCCACCAGCAGAGGGGCCGGGACTAGCGGGGGCAATTACGAGACCCAGTACTTC.

The chain is built from TRBV15 and TRBJ1-1, with D hard to call. Between the trimmed V and J ends, which lost 0 bases and 1 base, there was a span of 15 bases. CDR1 LNHNV and CDR2 YYDKDF come from the germline V gene (reference sequence). This CDR3 spans 17 amino acids. The CDR3 nucleotides read TGTGCCACCAGCAGAGAAGCCCTTGGATGGGCGAACACTGAAGCTTTCTTT. Protein product: CATSREALGWANTEAFF.

The V and J genes are TRBV19 and TRBJ2-1; D is perhaps TRBD2 (6 bases). The CDR3 runs to 15 residues. The V and J ends lost 5 bases and 0 bases respectively, with 11 bases between them. From germline, CDR1 is LNHDA and CDR2 SQIVND (reference sequence). CDR3 loop: CASSRDSPSYNEQFF. The CDR3 region has the DNA TGTGCCAGTAGTCGGGACTCGCCCTCCTACAATGAGCAGTTCTTC.

The chain is built from TRBV10-2 and TRBJ2-7; D uncertain. Per germline, CDR1 WSHSY and CDR2 SAAADI. The CDR3 totals 16 residues. The V end lost 6 bases, the J end lost 0 bases, and 18 bases lay between the germline ends. CDR3 sequence reads: CASSGVESPNSYEQYF. DNA of the CDR3: TGCGCCAGCAGCGGAGTCGAGTCACCTAACTCCTACGAGCAGTACTTC.

The J gene is TRBJ1-1, the V gene TRBV5-1; 7 bases align to TRBD1. The CDR3 length is 18 residues. V shed 0 bases and J 0 bases; nucleotides not matched to a gene: 11. The germline V gene encodes CDR1 SGHRS and CDR2 YFSETQ. DNA for the CDR3: TGCGCCAGCAGCTTGGGTCGGACAGGATTGATAATGAACACTGAAGCTTTCTTT. Its protein product is CASSLGRTGLIMNTEAFF.

The chain recombines TRBV6-2 or TRBV6-3 with TRBJ2-3, with 7 bases lining up with TRBD2. Trimming cost V 2 bases and J 6 bases; bases outside gene matches: 11. Germline lookup yields CDR1 MNHEY and CDR2 SVGEGT. This CDR3 region has 16 residues. The CDR3: CASSYPNRDGGDTQYF. For the CDR3, the DNA is TGTGCCAGCAGTTACCCAAACCGGGACGGGGGGGATACGCAGTATTTT.

V usage is TRBV10-2 and J usage is TRBJ2-3; D is perhaps TRBD2 (5 bases). Looked up from germline, CDR1 is WSHSY and CDR2 is SAAADI. V was trimmed by 8 bases and J by 2 bases, leaving 14 bases between them. CDR3 length: 14 amino acids. The CDR3 coding sequence is TGCGCCAGCGGCTCCGGGGTGAACACAGATACGCAGTATTTT. This translates into CASGSGVNTDTQYF.